The 32 T cell receptor beta chains presented below share a single source sample, sequenced in a study of blood T cell repertoires in COVID-19. The protocol was immunoSEQ multiplex PCR, while the TCRdb copy is restricted to in-frame clones and leaves out a portion. The sample shows hundreds of thousands of clones, about 88% of them seen only once. The specimen sequenced was PBMCs or T cells enriched from blood (not recorded which). These receptors were obtained from a woman between 50 and 59 years old who had recovered from COVID-19.

This chain links TRBV5-1 with TRBJ2-3; D is ambiguous. This CDR3 region has 14 residues. Germline V gene lookup returns CDR1 SGHRS and CDR2 YFSETQ. V lost 7 bases, J lost 1 base, and 13 bases lay in between. The CDR3 is CASQVPACTDTQYF. CDR3 DNA sequence: TGCGCCAGCCAGGTGCCGGCTTGCACAGATACGCAGTATTTT. Combining the CDR3 with reference TRBV5-1 and TRBJ2-3 gives the whole variable domain KAGVTQTPRYLIKTRGQQVTLSCSPISGHRSVSWYQQTPGQGLQFLFEYFSETQRNKGNFPGRFSGRQFSNSRSEMNVSTLELGDSALYLCASQVPACTDTQYFGPGTRLTVL.

This chain connects TRBV24-1 to TRBJ1-1; D is unresolved. Trimming cost V 2 bases and J 1 base, with 4 bases left between them. The CDR3 covers 13 residues. The germline CDR1 and CDR2 sequences are KGHDR and SFDVKD. The CDR3: CATSDSKNTEAFF. CDR3 coding DNA: TGTGCCACCAGTGATTCTAAGAACACTGAAGCTTTCTTT.

This clone was counted between two and nine times. The chain is built from TRBV7-9 and TRBJ2-1; possible D gene TRBD2, 6 bases. CDR1 is SEHNR and CDR2 is FQNEAQ in the germline V gene (reference sequence). Trimming stripped 0 bases from V and 9 bases from J, with 9 bases between. There are 13 residues in the CDR3. This CDR3 is CASSLAAGPEQFF. The CDR3 DNA reads TGTGCCAGCAGCTTAGCGGCGGGACCTGAGCAGTTCTTC.

Turning to this clone: Other DNA sequences from this sample encode an identical CDR3 as well. V and J are TRBV4-1 and TRBJ2-1, with no clear D. This CDR3 is 15 amino acids long. Trimming removed 3 bases at V and 7 bases at J, with 16 bases between. Per germline, CDR1 MGHRA and CDR2 YSYEKL. CDR3 in DNA: TGCGCCAGCAGCCATCCGGATAGACTTTCGAATGAGCAGTTCTTC. Protein: CASSHPDRLSNEQFF.

Here the CDR3 DNA reads TGTGCCAGCAGCACGGACAGGTTCGAGCAGTACTTC. It translates to CASSTDRFEQYF. The V and J genes are TRBV12-3 or TRBV12-4 and TRBJ2-7, with 7 bases lining up with TRBD1. CDR3 size: 12 residues. J gave up 6 bases and V 6 bases, and 5 bases lay outside the gene matches.

This sequence joins TRBV7-2 and TRBJ2-1, with D tentatively TRBD2 (5 bases). This CDR3 has 13 residues. Trimming took 1 base from V and 13 from J, leaving 14 bases between them. CDR1 is SGHTA and CDR2 is FQGNSA in the germline V gene. The CDR3 sequence: CASSLGRLGVQFF. Written as DNA, the CDR3 is TGTGCCAGCAGCTTAGGCCGGTTGGGAGTTCAGTTCTTC.

The chain couples TRBV4-3 to TRBJ2-6, with D possibly TRBD1 on 5 matching bases. Trimming took off 0 bases at V and 0 bases at J, with 6 bases between the two ends. CDR1 is LGHNA, CDR2 YSLEER, per germline. The CDR3 sequence is 16 residues long. For the CDR3, the DNA is TGCGCCAGCAGCCAAGATAGGGGCTCTGGGGCCAACGTCCTGACTTTC. Amino acids: CASSQDRGSGANVLTF.

This chain joins TRBV11-2 and TRBJ2-7; D uncertain. Trimming pared 5 bases from V and 2 bases from J, leaving 13 bases between. The CDR3 totals 14 residues. Germline CDR1 and CDR2: SGHAT and FQNNGV. The CDR3: CASSHLTKAYEQYF. CDR3 sequence (DNA): TGTGCCAGCAGCCACCTGACAAAAGCCTACGAGCAGTACTTC. The full variable domain, in which reference TRBV11-2 and TRBJ2-7 provide the parts outside the CDR3, is EAGVAQSPRYKIIEKRQSVAFWCNPISGHATLYWYQQILGQGPKLLIQFQNNGVVDDSQLPKDRFSAERLKGVDSTLKIQPAKLEDSAVYLCASSHLTKAYEQYFGPGTRLTVT.

The chain recombines TRBV11-2 with TRBJ2-3; D is possibly TRBD2 (6 bases). The CDR3 is 14 amino acids. Germline V gene sequence: CDR1 SGHAT, CDR2 FQNNGV. V was clipped by 5 bases and J by 1 base, with 10 bases between them. The CDR3 protein is CASSIIAGTDTQYF. Written as DNA, the CDR3 is TGTGCCAGCAGCATCATAGCGGGCACAGATACGCAGTATTTT.

In its sample, this clone was seen once. The chain recombines TRBV19 with TRBJ1-1; D unclear. This CDR3 has 14 amino acids. V dropped 8 bases and J dropped 0 bases, with 13 bases sitting between them. The germline CDR1 and CDR2 sequences are LNHDA and SQIVND (reference sequence). In DNA, the CDR3 is TGTGCCAGTTGCCCCGCCCTATTGAACACTGAAGCTTTCTTT. This gives the protein CASCPALLNTEAFF.

V gene TRBV18 combines with J gene TRBJ2-3; a possible D gene is TRBD1 (6 bases). The germline CDR1 and CDR2 sequences are KGHSH and LQKENI. The CDR3 loop spans 14 amino acids. The V gene lost 3 bases and the J gene lost 3 bases, with 10 bases spanning the gap. The CDR3 sequence: CASSPPTGTDTQYF. The CDR3 coding sequence is TGTGCCAGCTCACCCCCTACAGGGACAGATACGCAGTATTTT.

The V and J genes are TRBV5-6 and TRBJ2-6; a possible D gene is TRBD2 (6 bases). This CDR3 comprises 16 residues. CDR1 and CDR2 from the germline V gene are SGHDT and YYEEEE. V lost 3 bases and J 0 bases, leaving 10 bases between the germline ends. The CDR3: CASSWGGLSGANVLTF. In DNA, the CDR3 is TGTGCCAGCAGCTGGGGAGGACTCTCTGGGGCCAACGTCCTGACTTTC.

The rearrangement joins TRBV14 to TRBJ1-2; 9 nucleotides match TRBD1. The CDR3 length is 13 residues. After removal of 4 bases from V and 8 bases from J, the junction contained 5 bases not matched to a gene. Germline V gives CDR1 SGHDN, CDR2 FVKESK. The DNA of the CDR3 is TGTGCCAGCAGCCTCGGGACAGGGAGAGGCTACACCTTC. This encodes CASSLGTGRGYTF.

The chain couples TRBV18 to TRBJ1-1; D is perhaps TRBD1 (5 bases). The V end was cut by 3 bases, the J end by 1 base, with 9 bases between. Germline values: CDR1 KGHSH, CDR2 LQKENI. This CDR3 is built from 14 residues. The CDR3 loop reads CASSPGLSNTEAFF. CDR3 sequence (DNA): TGTGCCAGCTCACCGGGACTTTCGAACACTGAAGCTTTCTTT.

The V call is TRBV29-1, the J call TRBJ2-7, with D hard to call. The germline V and J ends were trimmed by 0 bases and 5 bases, with 11 bases remaining between them. In germline, CDR1 is SQVTM, CDR2 ANQGSEA. This CDR3 is built from 13 residues. The CDR3 coding sequence is TGCAGCGTTGAAGATTGGCAGGCTAACGAGCAGTACTTC. Translated, it gives CSVEDWQANEQYF.

The chain recombines TRBV21-1 with TRBJ2-1; TRBD2 was called by the table and not checked on the DNA. TRBV21-1 is termed a pseudogene. CDR3 size: 15 residues. CDR3 sequence: CASWFRDSGRNEQFF. CDR3 DNA: TGTGCCAGCTGGTTCAGGGATAGCGGGCGCAATGAGCAGTTCTTC.

This chain uses TRBV7-9 with TRBJ1-4; no clear D gene. CDR3 length: 14 amino acids. V was shortened by 4 bases and J by 10 bases, with 16 bases between the two germline ends. In germline, CDR1 is SEHNR, CDR2 FQNEAQ (reference sequence). The CDR3 DNA is TGTGCCAGCAGCTCCTTAGAGGGCCTCGGAAAACTGTTTTTT. Protein: CASSSLEGLGKLFF.

This chain links TRBV28 with TRBJ1-5; 7 bases match TRBD1. Germline trimming cut 5 bases from V and 9 bases from J; bases unmatched to any gene: 10. Per the germline V gene, CDR1 is MDHEN and CDR2 is SYDVKM. This CDR3 has 14 amino acids. The CDR3 sequence is CASSPNRGRPPQHF. The CDR3 DNA reads as TGTGCCAGCAGTCCTAACAGGGGACGGCCGCCCCAGCATTTT.

The rearrangement joins TRBV6-2 or TRBV6-3 to TRBJ1-1; 7 positions match TRBD1. Germline lookup yields CDR1 MNHEY and CDR2 SVGEGT. The CDR3 sequence is 16 residues long. V shed 4 bases and J 5 bases; nucleotides not matched to a gene: 13. DNA for the CDR3: TGTGCCAGCAGTTCCCTCGGCCGACAGGGAAGGACTGAAGCTTTCTTT. Encoded protein: CASSSLGRQGRTEAFF.

The chain couples TRBV6-5 to TRBJ1-6, with 7 bases that match TRBD1. V was clipped by 4 bases and J by 7 bases; unmatched bases: 4. The CDR3 is 14 residues long. Germline CDR1 reads MNHEY; CDR2 reads SVGAGI. CDR3 nucleotide sequence: TGTGCCAGCAGTTTCCGGGACAGCAATTCACCCCTCCACTTT. Amino acid sequence: CASSFRDSNSPLHF.

V is TRBV6-2 or TRBV6-3 and J is TRBJ2-5; perhaps TRBD2 as D (6 bases). Trimming shortened V by 3 bases and J by 2 bases, and 13 bases separated the two germline ends. Germline V gene lookup returns CDR1 MNHEY and CDR2 SVGEGT. The CDR3 runs 15 residues. This CDR3 reads CASSYDAGPQETQYF. The DNA for the CDR3 is TGTGCCAGCAGTTATGACGCGGGGCCTCAAGAGACCCAGTACTTC.

The chain has TRBV18 and TRBJ1-1; 10 bases fit TRBD1. Losses at the gene ends were 4 bases for V and 3 bases for J; bases not matched to a gene: 8. This CDR3 comprises 16 residues. Germline V CDR1 and CDR2: KGHSH, LQKENI. In DNA form, the CDR3 reads TGTGCCAGCTCACTAAGTAGACAGGGGGCAGACACTGAAGCTTTCTTT. Protein sequence: CASSLSRQGADTEAFF.

The chain recombines TRBV6-2 or TRBV6-3 with TRBJ2-2, with 8 bases lining up with TRBD2. From germline, CDR1 is MNHEY and CDR2 SVGEGT. Unmatched junction bases numbered 3, after V lost 6 bases and J lost 0 bases. This CDR3 is built from 15 residues. The CDR3 DNA reads as TGTGCCAGCAGCAAACTAGCGGCGAACACCGGGGAGCTGTTTTTT. Translation: CASSKLAANTGELFF.

This chain connects TRBV5-5 to TRBJ1-3, with TRBD1 matching 9 bases. The CDR3 runs 16 residues. J was trimmed by 4 bases and V by 4 bases; bases with no gene match: 9. CDR1 SGHKS and CDR2 YYEKEE come from the germline V gene (reference sequence). CDR3 protein: CASSGSGTGYGNTIYF. In DNA form, the CDR3 reads TGTGCCAGCAGCGGATCCGGGACAGGGTACGGAAACACCATATATTTT.

The chain is built from TRBV13 and TRBJ1-1; no clear D gene. V lost 5 bases and J lost 3, with 16 bases in between. The CDR3 runs 15 residues. The germline V gene encodes CDR1 PRHDT and CDR2 FYEKMQ (reference sequence). The CDR3, as DNA: TGTGCCAGCAGCCTCGCCGGGCCGAGGGACACTGAAGCTTTCTTT. Its translation: CASSLAGPRDTEAFF.

CDR3 protein: CASSQAYRDRGRDEAFF. The CDR3 coding sequence is TGTGCCAGCAGCCAAGCTTACCGGGACAGGGGGCGCGATGAAGCTTTCTTT. V gene TRBV3-1 (or the pseudogene TRBV3-2) combines with J gene TRBJ1-1; 12 nucleotides agree with TRBD1. The CDR3 contains 17 residues. With V trimmed by 1 base and J by 7 bases, 10 bases remained unmatched. Germline V gives CDR1 LGHDT, CDR2 YNNKEL (reference sequence).

This sequence joins TRBV6-1 and TRBJ2-3; 10 bases align to TRBD1. CDR1 MNHNS and CDR2 SASEGT come from the germline V gene. The junction had 9 bases not matched to a gene; V was cut back by 2 bases and J by 4 bases. The CDR3 spans 17 residues. CDR3 sequence (DNA): TGTGCCAGCAGTGAATGGACGCCGGGACAGGGGTCAGATACGCAGTATTTT. Amino acid sequence: CASSEWTPGQGSDTQYF.

The sample holds one count of this clone. The chain links TRBV15 to TRBJ1-6, with 7 positions matching TRBD1. Germline lookup yields CDR1 LNHNV and CDR2 YYDKDF (reference sequence). The CDR3 sequence is 15 residues long. V lost 0 bases to trimming and J lost 8 bases; unmatched junction nucleotides: 4. The CDR3 is CATSRDPRGDSPLHF. CDR3 DNA: TGTGCCACCAGCAGAGATCCCAGGGGGGATTCACCCCTCCACTTT.

This CDR3 reads CAWSPRASGRDTQYF. CDR3 coding DNA: TGTGCCTGGAGTCCTCGGGCTAGCGGTCGGGATACGCAGTATTTT. The chain couples TRBV30 to TRBJ2-3; 7 bases line up with TRBD2. The CDR3 is 15 residues long. The V segment lost 2 bases and the J segment 6 bases; nucleotides outside the gene matches: 11. Germline V gives CDR1 GTSNPN, CDR2 SVGIG (reference sequence).

The rearrangement uses TRBV3-1 (or the pseudogene TRBV3-2) and TRBJ2-5, with 8 bases fitting TRBD1. The CDR3 covers 16 residues. Unmatched junction bases numbered 6, after V lost 3 bases and J lost 0 bases. CDR1 and CDR2 from the germline V gene are LGHDT and YNNKEL (reference sequence). The chain's CDR3 is CASSHDRGGYQETQYF. Written as DNA, the CDR3 is TGTGCCAGCAGCCATGACAGGGGCGGGTACCAAGAGACCCAGTACTTC.

This rearrangement joins TRBV10-3 to TRBJ1-4; D unresolved. The CDR3 covers 13 residues. Between the trimmed V and J ends, which lost 4 bases and 6 bases, there was a span of 9 bases. CDR1 is ENHRY, CDR2 SYGVKD, per germline. Here the CDR3 DNA reads TGTGCCATCAGTGGAAACCGAGATGAAAAACTGTTTTTT. It yields the protein CAISGNRDEKLFF.

The CDR3 region is CASSFLGGTQYF. For the CDR3, the DNA is TGTGCCAGCAGCTTCCTCGGAGGGACCCAGTACTTC. The chain couples TRBV7-9 to TRBJ2-5; D perhaps matches TRBD2 (5 bases). Germline CDR1 reads SEHNR; CDR2 reads FQNEAQ (reference sequence). The CDR3 has 12 residues. Trimming took off 3 bases at V and 7 bases at J, with 9 bases between the two ends.